Presented here are 2 T cell receptor beta chains from one specimen sequenced in a study of blood T cell repertoires in COVID-19. Sequencing was performed with immunoSEQ multiplex PCR; in TCRdb, only in-frame clones are kept and a portion is missing. This sample has around 160,000 clones, with about four fifths found just once. The sample taken for sequencing was peripheral blood. These receptors were obtained from a man aged 55 to 70 with active or convalescent COVID-19.

The rearrangement joins TRBV2 to TRBJ2-1; D may be TRBD1 (5 bases). Per germline, CDR1 SNHLY and CDR2 FYNNEI. Trimming took off 4 bases at V and 9 bases at J, with 16 bases between the two ends. This CDR3 spans 14 amino acids. CDR3 amino acids: CASSGSPVRGEQFF. CDR3 sequence (DNA): TGTGCCAGCAGTGGTTCGCCCGTTAGGGGTGAGCAGTTCTTC.

This sequence joins TRBV3-1 (or the pseudogene TRBV3-2) and TRBJ2-5, with 8 bases aligning to TRBD2. Germline V gene lookup returns CDR1 LGHDT and CDR2 YNNKEL (reference sequence). CDR3 size: 18 residues. Trimming at V came to 4 bases and at J to 4 bases, leaving 17 bases not matched to a gene. The CDR3 loop is CASSPTSPTKRERETQYF. As DNA, the CDR3 is TGTGCCAGCAGCCCCACCTCCCCTACGAAGCGGGAGAGAGAGACCCAGTACTTC.